The rows below give T cell receptor beta chains drawn from one sample of a study of immune evolution from preneoplasia to lung adenocarcinoma. The assay was immunoSEQ multiplex PCR, and TCRdb's table has in-frame clones only and misses some. The table has about 6,500 clones, around 85% seen once. Sample: FFPE invasive lung adenocarcinoma tissue. These receptors all come from a person in their 60s with lung adenocarcinoma. CDR3s include the opening cysteine and the closing phenylalanine or tryptophan. A D gene is named only where the DNA matches it firmly. Size values are once, few and many counts, or a class for expanded clones, and some rows have none.

TRBJ1-5	-	-	TRBV5-6	CASSLYRALNQPQHF	TGTGCCAGCAGCTTGTACAGGGCCCTCAATCAGCCCCAGCATTTT
TRBJ2-5	-	-	TRBV4-2	CASSQVGGQETQYF	TGTGCCAGCAGCCAAGTTGGCGGACAAGAGACCCAGTACTTC
TRBJ2-6	-	-	TRBV25-1	CASSLPGLGANVLTF	TGTGCCAGCAGTTTGCCGGGCCTTGGGGCCAACGTCCTGACTTTC
TRBJ2-2	-	TRBD2	TRBV7-9	CASSSWTSGSGTGELFF	TGTGCCAGCAGCTCTTGGACTAGCGGGAGTGGAACCGGGGAGCTGTTTTTT
TRBJ2-2	-	-	TRBV5-4	CASSSWEGYGELFF	TGTGCCAGCAGCTCATGGGAAGGGTACGGGGAGCTGTTTTTT
TRBJ2-7	-	-	TRBV7-2	CASSLGIGTAYKQYF	TGTGCCAGCAGCTTAGGAATAGGGACGGCATACAAGCAGTACTTC
TRBJ2-2	few	TRBD2	TRBV6-5	CASSTGTSGHGELFF	TGTGCCAGCAGTACCGGGACTAGCGGTCACGGGGAGCTGTTTTTT
TRBJ2-5	-	-	TRBV12-2	CASRLEAVETQYF	TGTGCAAGTCGCTTGGAAGCGGTGGAGACCCAGTACTTC
TRBJ2-1	-	-	TRBV7-2	CASSLVGGGTPGSYNEQFF	TGTGCCAGCAGCTTAGTCGGCGGAGGGACCCCTGGCTCCTACAATGAGCAGTTCTTC
TRBJ2-3	few	TRBD1	TRBV6-1	CASTQGAGDTQYF	TGTGCCAGCACCCAGGGGGCCGGGGATACGCAGTATTTT
TRBJ2-1	few	-	TRBV6-4	CASSDGDGSYNEQFF	TGTGCCAGCAGTGACGGGGACGGGTCCTACAATGAGCAGTTCTTC
TRBJ2-7	-	-	TRBV7-3	CASSLVATPSSYEQYF	TGTGCCAGCAGCTTAGTTGCGACCCCCAGCTCCTACGAGCAGTACTTC
TRBJ1-1	-	TRBD1	TRBV30	CAWGLRDRVRNTEAFF	TGTGCCTGGGGTCTCCGGGACAGGGTGAGGAACACTGAAGCTTTCTTT